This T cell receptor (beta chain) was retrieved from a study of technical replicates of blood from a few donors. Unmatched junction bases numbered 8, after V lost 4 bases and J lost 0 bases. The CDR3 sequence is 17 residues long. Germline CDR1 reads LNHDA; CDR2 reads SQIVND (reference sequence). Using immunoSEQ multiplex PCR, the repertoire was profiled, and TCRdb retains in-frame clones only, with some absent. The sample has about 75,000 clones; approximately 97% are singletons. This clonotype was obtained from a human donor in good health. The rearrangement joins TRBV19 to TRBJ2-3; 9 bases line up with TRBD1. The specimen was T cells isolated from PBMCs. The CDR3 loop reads CASSTGTGGESTDTQYF. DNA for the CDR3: TGTGCCAGTAGTACAGGTACAGGGGGCGAAAGCACAGATACGCAGTATTTT.